The 28 T cell receptor beta chains listed next were all sequenced from one sample in a study of cytomegalovirus exposure and HLA in healthy donors. The PCR ran on 60 Vbeta and 13 Jbeta primers. Assay used: immunoSEQ multiplex PCR; TCRdb lists only in-frame clones, some missing. The sample lists approximately 150,000 clones; roughly 84% were seen once. Source material: PBMCs. The receptors were sampled from a young man in good health and CMV-seronegative.

This chain connects TRBV2 to TRBJ1-5, with 9 bases aligning to TRBD1. With V trimmed by 5 bases and J by 6 bases, 14 bases remained unmatched. Germline V gene sequence: CDR1 SNHLY, CDR2 FYNNEI. The CDR3 has 17 residues. The CDR3 loop is CASSFWTGAPFSQPQHF. The CDR3 nucleotides are TGTGCCAGCAGTTTCTGGACAGGGGCGCCTTTTAGTCAGCCCCAGCATTTT. Based on the CDR3 plus reference TRBV2 and TRBJ1-5, the full variable domain is EPEVTQTPSHQVTQMGQEVILRCVPISNHLYFYWYRQILGQKVEFLVSFYNNEISEKSEIFDDQFSVERPDGSNFTLKIRSTKLEDSAMYFCASSFWTGAPFSQPQHFGDGTRLSIL.

This sequence joins TRBV5-1 and TRBJ2-1; 11 positions match TRBD2. J lost 15 bases, V lost 0 bases, and 8 bases had no gene match. The length of the CDR3 is 14 residues. Germline assignment: CDR1 SGHRS and CDR2 YFSETQ. The CDR3 DNA sequence: TGCGCCAGCAGCTTGGCCAATAGCGGGAGGGCCTGGTTCTTC. Translated, it gives CASSLANSGRAWFF.

This clone was observed once. The chain carries TRBV11-3 and TRBJ2-1; 9 bases map to TRBD2. The CDR3 loop spans 15 amino acids. Germline CDR1 and CDR2: SGHNT and YENEEA. V dropped 7 bases and J dropped 2; count of bases not matched to a gene: 6. CDR3 in DNA: TGTGCCAGCAATGCGGGAGGGATAGCCTACAATGAGCAGTTCTTC. Its protein product is CASNAGGIAYNEQFF.

The chain recombines TRBV6-5 with TRBJ1-1; D remains unclear. CDR1 and CDR2 from the germline V gene are MNHEY and SVGAGI. CDR3 length equals 13 residues. The V gene lost 0 bases and the J gene lost 10 bases, with 12 bases spanning the gap. In DNA form, the CDR3 reads TGTGCCAGCAGTTACTCGAGCGCCCCCCGAGCTTTCTTT. It is translated as CASSYSSAPRAFF.

The rearrangement links TRBV5-4 to TRBJ2-2; a weak D match, TRBD2 (5 bases). V lost 0 bases and J lost 7, with 7 bases in between. This CDR3 contains 13 residues. Germline V gives CDR1 SGHNT, CDR2 YYREEE (reference sequence). The CDR3: CASSLARGGELFF. CDR3 bases: TGTGCCAGCAGCTTGGCCCGGGGCGGGGAGCTGTTTTTT.

The V and J genes are TRBV5-1 and TRBJ2-1, with D hard to call. The CDR3 is 15 amino acids. Germline V gene lookup returns CDR1 SGHRS and CDR2 YFSETQ. Trimming left V 3 bases short and J 5 bases short, with 15 bases between. The CDR3 is CASSSGVYANNEQFF. The CDR3 DNA sequence: TGCGCCAGCAGCTCCGGTGTCTACGCGAACAATGAGCAGTTCTTC.

This chain joins TRBV7-9 and TRBJ1-1; TRBD1 might be the D (5 bases). This CDR3 is built from 14 residues. Trimming removed 2 bases at V and 3 bases at J, with 10 bases between. Germline V gene data show CDR1 as SEHNR and CDR2 as FQNEAQ (reference sequence). This CDR3 is CASSLQGRDTEAFF. DNA of the CDR3: TGTGCCAGCAGCTTACAGGGCAGGGACACTGAAGCTTTCTTT.

V is TRBV30 and J is TRBJ1-2, with 7 bases that match TRBD1. The CDR3 covers 18 residues. After removal of 2 bases from V and 4 bases from J, the junction contained 19 bases not matched to a gene. CDR1 is GTSNPN and CDR2 is SVGIG in the germline V gene (reference sequence). The CDR3 DNA reads TGTGCCTGGAGTCAGGGGGAGTCCGCCGCGGAGGGGTCCTATGGCTACACCTTC. Translating it yields CAWSQGESAAEGSYGYTF. Full variable domain (rest looked up from reference TRBV30 and TRBJ1-2): SQTIHQWPATLVQPVGSPLSLECTVEGTSNPNLYWYRQAAGRGLQLLFYSVGIGQISSEVPQNLSASRPQDRQFILSSKKLLLSDSGFYLCAWSQGESAAEGSYGYTFGSGTRLTVV.

The gene calls are TRBV19 and TRBJ2-6, with 7 bases aligning to TRBD1. The germline gives CDR1 LNHDA, CDR2 SQIVND (reference sequence). The J segment lost 0 bases and the V segment lost 7 bases, leaving 9 bases of the junction unmatched. The CDR3 has 17 amino acids. CDR3 DNA: TGTGCCAGTACAACTGGGACAGTTGGCTCTGGGGCCAACGTCCTGACTTTC. Its translation is CASTTGTVGSGANVLTF.

The chain has TRBV10-3 and TRBJ2-5; 7 nucleotides match TRBD1. The length of the CDR3 is 14 residues. Losses at the gene ends were 3 bases for V and 11 bases for J; bases not matched to a gene: 12. The germline gives CDR1 ENHRY, CDR2 SYGVKD. Here the CDR3 reads CAISEQNDRDEQYF. As DNA, the CDR3 is TGTGCCATCAGTGAACAGAACGACAGGGATGAGCAGTACTTC.

The J gene is TRBJ2-5, the V gene TRBV13; D call uncertain. The CDR3 length is 15 residues. Germline CDR1 is PRHDT and CDR2 is FYEKMQ (reference sequence). V was shortened by 1 base and J by 5 bases, with 14 bases between the two germline ends. The DNA of the CDR3 is TGTGCCAGCAGCTTAGTATCGCTAGGCGGTGAGACCCAGTACTTC. Residues: CASSLVSLGGETQYF.

This rearrangement joins TRBV6-5 to TRBJ2-1; 7 positions match TRBD2. The trim removed 6 bases at V and 4 bases at J, leaving 9 bases unmatched. The CDR3 extends over 15 amino acids. CDR1 is MNHEY and CDR2 is SVGAGI in the germline V gene. DNA for the CDR3: TGTGCCAGCAGCCCAGGACTAGTTGGATACAATGAGCAGTTCTTC. Translated, it gives CASSPGLVGYNEQFF.

This clone was counted only a few times. The rearrangement joins TRBV14 to TRBJ2-7, with D possibly TRBD1 on 5 matching bases. The V gene lost 4 bases and the J gene lost 4 bases, with 17 bases spanning the gap. The length of the CDR3 is 15 residues. CDR1 is SGHDN and CDR2 is FVKESK in the germline V gene. The chain's CDR3 is CASSPLGPENYEQYF. The CDR3 DNA sequence: TGTGCCAGCAGCCCCTTGGGGCCCGAGAATTACGAGCAGTACTTC.

This clone turned up a few times. The J gene is TRBJ2-7, the V gene TRBV6-5, with D possibly TRBD1 on 6 matching bases. The CDR3 has 13 residues. Trimming took 6 bases from V and 2 from J, leaving 11 bases between them. Germline values: CDR1 MNHEY, CDR2 SVGAGI. CDR3 region: CASRRDNTYEQYF. In DNA, the CDR3 is TGTGCCAGCAGAAGGGACAATACCTACGAGCAGTACTTC.

This chain links TRBV7-8 with TRBJ2-5; 7 bases line up with TRBD2. The J call is in doubt because the DNA end fits TRBJ2-7 better. The CDR3 has 15 amino acids. In germline, CDR1 is SGHVS, CDR2 FQNEAQ. CDR3 protein: CASSLGTSRTYEQYF. For the CDR3, the DNA is TGTGCCAGCAGCTTAGGGACTAGTCGTACCTACGAGCAGTACTTC.

The J gene is TRBJ2-7, the V gene TRBV7-2; TRBD1 aligns across 7 bases. Losses at the gene ends were 9 bases for V and 3 bases for J; bases not matched to a gene: 11. The CDR3 is made up of 14 amino acids. Germline V gives CDR1 SGHTA, CDR2 FQGNSA. The CDR3 reads CASRSTGLGYEQYF. Written as DNA, the CDR3 is TGTGCCAGTAGATCGACAGGGCTTGGCTACGAGCAGTACTTC.

This chain joins TRBV5-4 and TRBJ2-5, with TRBD2 as a possible D gene (7 bases). The CDR3 runs to 16 residues. Between the trimmed V and J ends, which lost 4 bases and 5 bases, there was a span of 21 bases. Germline loops: CDR1 SGHNT, CDR2 YYREEE (reference sequence). This CDR3 is CASSKQGRGKGETQYF. The CDR3 nucleotides are TGTGCCAGCAGCAAGCAAGGGAGGGGGAAGGGGGAGACCCAGTACTTC.

This chain connects TRBV18 to TRBJ2-7; TRBD2 might be the D (6 bases). Trimming pared 6 bases from V and 2 bases from J, leaving 11 bases between. The CDR3 sequence is 13 residues long. Germline V gene data show CDR1 as KGHSH and CDR2 as LQKENI. CDR3 bases: TGTGCCAGCTCTTCGGGGGTGGCCTACGAGCAGTACTTC. Its protein is CASSSGVAYEQYF.

This clone occurred once. The chain is built from TRBV30 and TRBJ2-7; 11 nucleotides line up with TRBD2. Germline CDR1 GTSNPN, CDR2 SVGIG (reference sequence). This CDR3 region has 14 residues. The J segment lost 1 base and the V segment lost 7 bases, leaving 6 bases of the junction unmatched. The CDR3 DNA reads as TGTGCCTCAGGACTAGCGGGCCGATCCTACGAGCAGTACTTC. This sequence encodes CASGLAGRSYEQYF.

The table lists this clone with a few counts. The chain links TRBV6-4 to TRBJ2-1, with 9 bases identical to TRBD1. Germline CDR1 and CDR2: MRHNA and SNTAGT. This CDR3 is 14 amino acids long. J gave up 4 bases and V 6 bases, and 4 bases lay outside the gene matches. The CDR3 is CASSVGQGYNEQFF. DNA of the CDR3: TGTGCCAGCAGCGTGGGACAGGGATACAATGAGCAGTTCTTC.

The CDR3 sequence is CSVEVGQGYEQYF. The CDR3 nucleotides are TGCAGCGTTGAGGTGGGACAGGGTTACGAGCAGTACTTC. This chain uses TRBV29-1 with TRBJ2-7, with TRBD1 matching 9 bases. In germline, CDR1 is SQVTM, CDR2 ANQGSEA. The CDR3 is 13 amino acids. V gave up 3 bases and J gave up 4 bases; unmatched junction bases: 4.

The chain has TRBV4-1 and TRBJ1-1; tentative D call: TRBD1 (5 bases). V dropped 2 bases and J dropped 6 bases, with 13 bases sitting between them. CDR1 MGHRA and CDR2 YSYEKL come from the germline V gene. This CDR3 spans 14 amino acids. CDR3 DNA sequence: TGCGCCAGCAGCCAACCGGTCCGGGGGTCTGAAGCTTTCTTT. Its translation: CASSQPVRGSEAFF.

In nucleotides, the CDR3 is TGTGCCAGCAGCATAACAGGGGTCCCCGAGAGGGGCTACACCTTC. Translated: CASSITGVPERGYTF. This rearrangement joins TRBV11-2 to TRBJ1-2; 7 bases are a match to TRBD1. The V gene's germline CDR1 is SGHAT and CDR2 FQNNGV. Unmatched junction bases numbered 14, after V lost 5 bases and J lost 8 bases. CDR3 length equals 15 residues.

The rearrangement joins TRBV18 to TRBJ1-5; the D gene is possibly TRBD1 (5 bases). This CDR3 comprises 15 residues. Trimming pared 6 bases from V and 2 bases from J, leaving 14 bases between. Germline CDR1 reads KGHSH; CDR2 reads LQKENI. The DNA of the CDR3 is TGTGCCAGCTCCCCGGGGGGAGATCGCAATCAGCCCCAGCATTTT. Translating it yields CASSPGGDRNQPQHF.

This chain uses TRBV7-8 with TRBJ2-5, with D hard to call. Matching the DNA end better, TRBJ2-7 makes the J call doubtful. In germline, CDR1 is SGHVS, CDR2 FQNEAQ. This CDR3 has 13 residues. CDR3 nucleotide sequence: TGTGCCAGCAGCTTAGGTGCGGACTACGAGCAGTACTTC. Amino acid sequence: CASSLGADYEQYF.

With regard to this clone: This sample includes further DNA sequences coding for the same CDR3. The chain joins TRBV5-1 to TRBJ2-7; D is uncertain. This CDR3 contains 11 residues. The V gene's germline CDR1 is SGHRS and CDR2 YFSETQ. V lost 3 bases to trimming and J lost 4 bases, with 5 bases between them. The CDR3 reads CASSSNYEQYF. In nucleotides, the CDR3 is TGCGCCAGCAGCTCCAATTACGAGCAGTACTTC.

This chain connects TRBV5-1 to TRBJ2-3; tentative D call: TRBD2 (6 bases). The length of the CDR3 is 14 residues. Germline CDR1 reads SGHRS; CDR2 reads YFSETQ. V dropped 7 bases and J dropped 2 bases, with 14 bases sitting between them. CDR3 region: CASRGLAFTDTQYF. The CDR3 DNA reads as TGCGCCAGCCGAGGCCTAGCGTTCACAGATACGCAGTATTTT.

This chain links TRBV27 with TRBJ2-3, with 11 bases matching TRBD2. The CDR3 is made up of 21 amino acids. Trimming removed 1 base from V and 0 bases from J; junction bases left unmatched: 15. Germline V gene data show CDR1 as MNHEY and CDR2 as SMNVEV (reference sequence). CDR3: CASSLWGRGLAGGPSTDTQYF. The CDR3, as DNA: TGTGCCAGCAGTTTATGGGGCAGGGGGCTAGCGGGAGGACCTAGCACAGATACGCAGTATTTT.